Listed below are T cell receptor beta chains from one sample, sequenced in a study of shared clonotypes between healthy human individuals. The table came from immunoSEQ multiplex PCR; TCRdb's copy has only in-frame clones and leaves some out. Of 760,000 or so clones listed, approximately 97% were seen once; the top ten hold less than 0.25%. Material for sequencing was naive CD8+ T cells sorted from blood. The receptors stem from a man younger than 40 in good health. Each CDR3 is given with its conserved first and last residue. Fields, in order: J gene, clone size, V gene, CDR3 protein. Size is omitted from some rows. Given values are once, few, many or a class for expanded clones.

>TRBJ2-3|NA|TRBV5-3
CARRFRLAASTDTQYF
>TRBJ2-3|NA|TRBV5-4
CASSLRTRDTQYF
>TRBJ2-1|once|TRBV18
CASSPSLAHQPRDSYNEQFF
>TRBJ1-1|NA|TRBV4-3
CASSQDGGTGEGRAFF
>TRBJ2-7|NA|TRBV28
CASSASGNPYEQYF
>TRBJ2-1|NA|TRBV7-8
CASSTKANEQFF
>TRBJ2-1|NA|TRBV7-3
CASSLGFRGSAGTYNEQFF
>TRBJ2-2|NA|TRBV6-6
CASSSTLIASGELFF
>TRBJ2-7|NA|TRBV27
CASSPSLAGDRKEQYF
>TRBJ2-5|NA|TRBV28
CASSLGGQGANRPETQYF
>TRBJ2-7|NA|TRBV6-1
CASTSGSGYEQYF
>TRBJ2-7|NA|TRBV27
CASSRQVYAYEQYF
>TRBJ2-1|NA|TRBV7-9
CASSSPRGTKNNEQFF
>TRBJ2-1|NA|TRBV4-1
CASSLLAGVGNEQFF
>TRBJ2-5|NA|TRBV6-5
CASSYAGGETQYF
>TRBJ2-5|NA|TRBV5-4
CASSFWDRVGKTQYF
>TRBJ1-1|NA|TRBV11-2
CASRPTPTFHTEAFF
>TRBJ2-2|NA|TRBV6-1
CASSDRDYPGELFF
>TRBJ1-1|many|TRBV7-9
CASSLGQGMAEAFF
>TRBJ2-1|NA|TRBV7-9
CASSSGSNEQFF
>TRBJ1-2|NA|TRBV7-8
CASAIRTTGLAF
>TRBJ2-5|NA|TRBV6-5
CASSYRDRGLGETQYF
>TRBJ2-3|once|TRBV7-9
CASSQSGDPDTQYF
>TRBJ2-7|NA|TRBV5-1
CASSPPGHSYEQYF
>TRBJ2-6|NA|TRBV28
CASSSPTLSGANVLTF
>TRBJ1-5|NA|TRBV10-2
CASNTGVYSNQPQHF
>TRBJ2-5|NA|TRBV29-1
CSVELFFDLLQETQYF
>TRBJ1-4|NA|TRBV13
CASSTGGDEKLFF